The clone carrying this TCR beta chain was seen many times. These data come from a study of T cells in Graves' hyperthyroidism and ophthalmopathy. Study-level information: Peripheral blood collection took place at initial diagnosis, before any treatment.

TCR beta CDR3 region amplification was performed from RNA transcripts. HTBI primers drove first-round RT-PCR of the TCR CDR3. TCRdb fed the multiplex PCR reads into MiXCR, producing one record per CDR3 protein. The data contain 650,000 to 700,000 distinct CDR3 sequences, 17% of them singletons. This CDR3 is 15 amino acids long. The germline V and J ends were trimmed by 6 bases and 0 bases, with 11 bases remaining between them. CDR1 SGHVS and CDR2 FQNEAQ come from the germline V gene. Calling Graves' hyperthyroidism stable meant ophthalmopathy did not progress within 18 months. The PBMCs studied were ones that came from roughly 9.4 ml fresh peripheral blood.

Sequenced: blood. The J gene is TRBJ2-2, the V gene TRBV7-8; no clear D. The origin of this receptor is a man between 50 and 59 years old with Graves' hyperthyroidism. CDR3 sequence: CASSLRTSNTGELFF. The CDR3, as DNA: TGTGCCAGCAGTCTTAGAACCTCGAACACCGGGGAGCTGTTTTTT.